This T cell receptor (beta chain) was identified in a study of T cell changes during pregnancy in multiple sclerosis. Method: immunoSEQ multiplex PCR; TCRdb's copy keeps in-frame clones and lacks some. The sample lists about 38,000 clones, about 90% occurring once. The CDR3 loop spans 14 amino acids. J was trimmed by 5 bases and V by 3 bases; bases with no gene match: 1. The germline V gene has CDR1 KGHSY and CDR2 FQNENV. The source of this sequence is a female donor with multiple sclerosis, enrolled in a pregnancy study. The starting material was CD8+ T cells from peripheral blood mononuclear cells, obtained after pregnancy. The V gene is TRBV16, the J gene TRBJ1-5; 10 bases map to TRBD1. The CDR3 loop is CASSQGQGHQPQHF. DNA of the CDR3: TGTGCCAGCAGCCAGGGACAGGGGCATCAGCCCCAGCATTTT.